The source of this T cell receptor beta chain is a study of T cell responses to AZD1222 COVID-19 vaccine. Findings and caveats of the study: Spike-specific TCR breadth and depth both grew after two AZD1222 doses. Baseline antibody screening turned up just six or seven seropositive AZD1222 recipients. Reportedly, nearly half the spike-specific TCRs target unmutated variant regions. Repertoire sampling was restricted to post-peak T cell response timepoints.

TCRdb keeps only in-frame clones here, not all; method: immunoSEQ multiplex PCR. The sample has fewer than 200,000 clones, roughly nine tenths seen once. Note on this clone: Antigen: not known.

Trimming cost V 4 bases and J 4 bases; bases outside gene matches: 6. Germline CDR1 GTSNPN, CDR2 SVGIG (reference sequence). This CDR3 has 14 amino acids. This chain connects TRBV30 to TRBJ1-4; 7 nucleotides agree with TRBD1. The origin of this receptor is an adult who received the AZD1222 COVID-19 vaccine. Sequenced here: peripheral blood, sampled 28 days after the second AZD1222 dose. CDR3 DNA: TGTGCCTGGACACCGGGACAGATTAATGAAAAACTGTTTTTT. Protein product: CAWTPGQINEKLFF.